These T cell receptor beta chains were read from a single sample in a study of long-term antiretroviral therapy in people with HIV. The method was immunoSEQ multiplex PCR; TCRdb's version includes in-frame clones alone and lacks a portion of them. Of 9,000 to 10,000 clones in the sample, about 81% are singletons; the top ten hold approximately 19%. Sequenced here: unsorted PBMCs, sampled 0.7 years after starting antiretroviral therapy. The receptors were gathered from a man aged 35-49 years with HIV. CDR3s include the opening cysteine and the closing phenylalanine or tryptophan. The D gene is left open where the match is weak. Clone size is given for some rows only: seen once, a few or many times, or a class if the clone is expanded.

v_gene	abundance	j_gene	d_gene	CDR3nt	CDR3aa
TRBV7-9	.	TRBJ1-1	.	TGTGCCAGCAGCTTGGACGCCTACACTGAAGCTTTCTTT	CASSLDAYTEAFF
TRBV6-5	.	TRBJ2-2	.	TGTGCCAGCAGTTACTCCGTCGGAATCGGGGAGCTGTTTTTT	CASSYSVGIGELFF
TRBV30	.	TRBJ1-6	.	TGTGCCTGGGCCTACTATAATTCACCCCTCCACTTT	CAWAYYNSPLHF
TRBV29-1	.	TRBJ2-1	TRBD2	TGCAGCGTTGGGAGAGGGACTAGCGGGAGAGGGCTCAATGAGCAGTTCTTC	CSVGRGTSGRGLNEQFF
TRBV27	.	TRBJ1-4	TRBD1	TGTGCCAGCAGTACCGGGACAGGGGGGTTCGGAAAACTGTTTTTT	CASSTGTGGFGKLFF
TRBV9	large	TRBJ2-1	TRBD2	TGTGCCAGCAGCGTAGGAGCGGGAGCAGTCAATGAGCAGTTCTTC	CASSVGAGAVNEQFF
TRBV25-1	.	TRBJ1-1	.	TGTGCCAGCATTTCAGGGTTCGACACTGAAGCTTTCTTT	CASISGFDTEAFF
TRBV11-1	.	TRBJ2-5	.	TGTGCCAGCAGCCCCGGGGAGACCCAGTACTTC	CASSPGETQYF
TRBV5-1	once	TRBJ1-4	TRBD1	TGCGCCAGCAGCTTCACAGGGGTAAATGAAAAACTGTTTTTT	CASSFTGVNEKLFF
TRBV18	.	TRBJ1-1	.	TGTGCCAGCTCACCCGGGGGTGCAGGGCGTGGATTGAACACTGAAGCTTTCTTT	CASSPGGAGRGLNTEAFF
TRBV4-2	.	TRBJ2-7	TRBD2	TGTGCCAGCAGCCAAGAAGGGGCACTAGCGGGAGTCTACGAGCAGTACTTC	CASSQEGALAGVYEQYF
TRBV30	.	TRBJ1-4	TRBD1	TGTGCCTGGAGTAGAGACAGGGGTAACGAAAAACTGTTTTTT	CAWSRDRGNEKLFF
TRBV9	.	TRBJ2-3	.	TGTGCCAGCAGCGGAGGGGGAGATACGCAGTATTTT	CASSGGGDTQYF
TRBV7-3	.	TRBJ2-2	.	TGTGCCAGCAGCCCCGGAAACGGGGAGCTGTTTTTT	CASSPGNGELFF
TRBV9	.	TRBJ2-7	.	TGTGCCAGCAGTTCCGCATCAGGGAGCTACGAGCAGTACTTC	CASSSASGSYEQYF
TRBV7-9	.	TRBJ2-5	.	TGTGCCAGCAGCTTAGTGTTTGGGGACCGAAAAGAGACCCAGTACTTC	CASSLVFGDRKETQYF
TRBV6-6	.	TRBJ2-3	.	TGTGCCAGCAGTTTCGCCAGGGGAGGTAGAAATACGCAGTATTTT	CASSFARGGRNTQYF
TRBV27	.	TRBJ1-5	.	TGTGCCAGCAGCTCCCACGAGGGGCAGGTTCAGCCCCAGCATTTT	CASSSHEGQVQPQHF
TRBV6-6	.	TRBJ1-2	.	TGTGCCAGCAGTTACCCGGGGCCTCTCTTCTTC	CASSYPGPLFF
TRBV19	.	TRBJ1-5	.	TGTGCCAGTAGTATAGAAGGTCGGGGGCAGCCCCAGCATTTT	CASSIEGRGQPQHF
TRBV28	.	TRBJ2-7	.	TGTGCCAGCCGGGGTGACGGGAAATACGAGCAGTACTTC	CASRGDGKYEQYF
TRBV19	.	TRBJ2-7	TRBD2	TGTGCCAGTAGTATAGCGGGAGGCCTCGGCGAGCAGTACTTC	CASSIAGGLGEQYF
TRBV7-9	.	TRBJ2-7	.	TGTGCCAGCAGTCAAATCCGGGACCAACCACCTGAGCTTCGCTACGAGCAGTACTTC	CASSQIRDQPPELRYEQYF
TRBV30	.	TRBJ1-5	.	TGTGCCTGGAGTGTACCCTTCCCGGGGAATCAGCCCCAGCATTTT	CAWSVPFPGNQPQHF
TRBV9	.	TRBJ2-3	TRBD2	TGTGCCAGCAGCACAAAGACTAGCTGGCCAGATACGCAGTATTTT	CASSTKTSWPDTQYF
TRBV6-1	few	TRBJ1-1	.	TGTGCCAGCAGTGAGTATAACACTGAAGCTTTCTTT	CASSEYNTEAFF
TRBV11-3	medium-sized	TRBJ2-1	.	TGTGCCAGCAGCTTACCGCCCTACAATGAGCAGTTCTTC	CASSLPPYNEQFF
TRBV18	.	TRBJ2-3	.	TGTGCCAGCTCACCACAGGACCTCACAGATACGCAGTATTTT	CASSPQDLTDTQYF
TRBV11-1	.	TRBJ2-1	TRBD2	TGTGCCAGCAGCTCCCTAGCGGGGAGCTTTGAGCAGTTCTTC	CASSSLAGSFEQFF
TRBV18	.	TRBJ1-2	.	TGTGCCAGCCGAGAACCTGGGGCGTCGTATGGCTACACCTTC	CASREPGASYGYTF
TRBV28	.	TRBJ2-1	TRBD1	TGTGCCAGCAGTTCAGGACAGGACCGCAATGAGCAGTTCTTC	CASSSGQDRNEQFF
TRBV28	.	TRBJ1-5	TRBD1	TGTGCCAGCAGAAGACAGGGCCATCAGCCCCAGCATTTT	CASRRQGHQPQHF
TRBV6-1	.	TRBJ2-7	.	TGTGCCAGCAGTCAACCTCTTATCTACGAGCAGTACTTC	CASSQPLIYEQYF
TRBV7-9	.	TRBJ1-4	.	TGTGCCAGCAGCTTAGGACAGTATTCCGAAAAACTGTTTTTT	CASSLGQYSEKLFF
TRBV7-9	.	TRBJ2-5	.	TGTGCCAGCAGCTTAGCTGGTCGGACCCAGTACTTC	CASSLAGRTQYF
TRBV28	.	TRBJ1-3	.	TGTGCCAGCAGTTTACACCCCGGGTCAGGAAACACCATATATTTT	CASSLHPGSGNTIYF
TRBV6-1	few	TRBJ2-7	TRBD1	TGTGCCGGCGGACAGGTCTACGAGCAGTACTTC	CAGGQVYEQYF
TRBV5-1	.	TRBJ2-1	.	TGCGCCAGCAGCTTCGGCAGGGAACTAGCACCTTTCCATGAGCAGTTCTTC	CASSFGRELAPFHEQFF
TRBV5-1	few	TRBJ1-2	.	TGCGCCAGCAGCTTGGTCGGCAGGGAGAGCTATGGCTACACCTTC	CASSLVGRESYGYTF
TRBV11-2	.	TRBJ2-5	TRBD1	TGTGCCAGCAGCTTCTATCGATCGGGACAGGGGAAAGAGACCCAGTACTTC	CASSFYRSGQGKETQYF
TRBV5-8	.	TRBJ2-7	.	TGTGCCAGCAGCTTGGACAGCCGGGCCGGCTACGAGCAGTACTTC	CASSLDSRAGYEQYF
TRBV6-6	.	TRBJ2-7	.	TGTGCCAGCAGTCAATGGACATACGGATCCTACGAGCAGTACTTC	CASSQWTYGSYEQYF
TRBV6-6	.	TRBJ2-1	TRBD1	TGTGCCAGCAGTTACTCCTGGACAGGGGGAGATGAGCAGTTCTTC	CASSYSWTGGDEQFF
TRBV7-8	medium-sized	TRBJ2-2	TRBD2	TGTGCCAGCAGCTTACGACTAGCGGGAGAAGCCGGGGAGCTGTTTTTT	CASSLRLAGEAGELFF
TRBV7-3	.	TRBJ2-3	TRBD2	TGTGCCAGCAGCTTCTACCCCGGGACTAGCGGGGGGGGAGGTACGCAGTATTTT	CASSFYPGTSGGGGTQYF
TRBV6-6	.	TRBJ1-2	.	TGTGCCAGCAGTTACTCGAGTAATGCACCGAGGGCCGGCTACACCTTC	CASSYSSNAPRAGYTF
TRBV5-6	.	TRBJ1-5	.	TGTGCCAGCAGCTTCAGGGCCTATCAGCCCCAGCATTTT	CASSFRAYQPQHF
TRBV27	.	TRBJ2-1	TRBD1	TGTGCCAGCAGTTTATACGGACAGGGCGGCTTCTCTTACAATGAGCAGTTCTTC	CASSLYGQGGFSYNEQFF
TRBV5-6	.	TRBJ2-2	.	TGTGCCAGCAAGGGTCTATTAAACACCGGGGAGCTGTTTTTT	CASKGLLNTGELFF
TRBV21-1	.	TRBJ2-1	.	TGTGCCAGCAGCAATGAGACTAGCGGGAGGTCACTGCAGGCTTACGGGGAGCAGTTCTTC	CASSNETSGRSLQAYGEQFF
TRBV7-2	once	TRBJ2-7	TRBD2	TGTGCCAGCAGCTGGGGTGGCACTAGCGGATTCTACGAGCAGTACTTC	CASSWGGTSGFYEQYF
TRBV23-1	once	TRBJ2-2	TRBD2	TGCGCCAGCAGTCAACTGACTAGCGGGAGACATACCGGGGAGCTGTTTTTT	CASSQLTSGRHTGELFF
TRBV5-1	.	TRBJ2-3	TRBD2	TGCGCCAGCAGCTCCGGGACTAGCGGGAGTTCCACAGATACGCAGTATTTT	CASSSGTSGSSTDTQYF
TRBV9	.	TRBJ1-3	.	TGTGCCAGCAGTGGGGCAATGATCTCTGGAAACACCATATATTTT	CASSGAMISGNTIYF
TRBV6-5	.	TRBJ2-7	TRBD1	TGTGCCAGCAGTTACTCTGGACAGGGAGGCTACGAGCAGTACTTC	CASSYSGQGGYEQYF
TRBV11-1	once	TRBJ2-2	.	TGTGCCAGCAGCCCCGGACAGAATTTAAACACCGGGGAGCTGTTTTTT	CASSPGQNLNTGELFF
TRBV18	once	TRBJ1-5	.	TGTGCCAGCTCACCGGGTGGACGCAATCAGCCCCAGCATTTT	CASSPGGRNQPQHF
TRBV7-2	.	TRBJ1-5	.	TGTGCCAGCAGCTTAGGGGGACCCCAGCATTTT	CASSLGGPQHF
TRBV11-3	.	TRBJ2-7	TRBD2	TGTGCCAGTTCACTAGCGGGAGGCAACGAGCAGTACTTC	CASSLAGGNEQYF